This T cell receptor beta chain comes out of a study of human T cells and chemical hapten exposure. Across the whole study: 2% DPC was applied to around 2 cm by around 2 cm of upper inner arm skin for sensitization.

Sample time point: patch test 2, 6 weeks after DPC sensitization. Noted treatment: therapeutic diphenylcyclopropenone sensitization with weekly scalp DPC. From the RACE reads, TCRdb called clonotypes with MiXCR, one entry per CDR3 protein. The sample shows 350,000 to 400,000 distinct CDR3 sequences, just under 6.5% of them seen only once. Trimming shortened V by 2 bases and J by 1 base, and 8 bases separated the two germline ends. The CDR3 loop spans 14 amino acids. Germline V gives CDR1 MNHEY, CDR2 SVGAGI. The table lists this clonotype with many counts. The source material was whole blood, sampled in connection with sensitization to the hapten diphenylcyclopropenone (DPC). The chain has TRBV6-5 and TRBJ1-1, with TRBD1 as a possible D gene (5 bases). The origin of this receptor is a woman between 18 and 29 years old with alopecia areata. Some clones in this sample may be carry-over from other donors' samples. CDR3 sequence reads: CASSYRDRNTEAFF. CDR3 coding DNA: TGTGCCAGCAGTTACCGCGACAGGAACACTGAAGCTTTCTTT.